A selection of T cell receptor beta chains follows, all from one sample in a study of blood T cells in healthy people across ages. TCRdb ran MiXCR on the 5' RACE reads and lists one entry per CDR3 protein. The data contain 1.5 million to 2 million distinct CDR3 sequences, under 30% of them seen just once; the ten biggest clones take up about 7.7%. The specimen sequenced was blood. These receptors were taken from a woman aged 25 to 39 in good health. Each CDR3 is given without its conserved first and last residue.

V: TRBV29-1; J: TRBJ1-2; CDR3: SVEQGRDGYT
V: TRBV29-1; J: TRBJ1-2; CDR3: SVGQSYGYT
V: TRBV7-9; J: TRBJ1-4; CDR3: ASSPAGGTGVEKLF
V: TRBV12-3/TRBV12-4; J: TRBJ2-7; CDR3: ASSLESSGVSSYEQY
V: TRBV3-1; J: TRBJ2-5; CDR3: ASSQGLGTEQETQY
V: TRBV20-1; J: TRBJ2-7; CDR3: SARDPWGSGYEQY
V: TRBV20-1; J: TRBJ1-4; CDR3: SAMTGTGNEKLF
V: TRBV28; J: TRBJ2-7; CDR3: ASSGTGSNSYEQY
V: TRBV12-3/TRBV12-4; J: TRBJ2-1; CDR3: ASTPQRGHNEQF
V: TRBV3-1; J: TRBJ2-1; CDR3: ASSQDWTINEQF
V: TRBV7-9; J: TRBJ2-3; CDR3: ASSFSDSFSQY
V: TRBV29-1; J: TRBJ2-7; CDR3: SVGGGRTYEQY
V: TRBV20-1; J: TRBJ1-4; CDR3: SASGRRKLF
V: TRBV7-3; J: TRBJ1-2; CDR3: ASSLSDSSNYGYT
V: TRBV12-3/TRBV12-4; J: TRBJ1-1; CDR3: ASTLTPSGEAF
V: TRBV20-1; J: .; CDR3: SARVAGTYSYEQY